These T cell receptor beta chains were read from a single sample in a study of shared clonotypes between healthy human individuals. Profiling relied on immunoSEQ multiplex PCR, and the TCRdb table lists in-frame clones only, not all of them. The sample has 2 million to 3 million clones; around nine tenths are singletons. Sequencing input: naive CD4+ T cells sorted from blood. These receptors were taken from a man younger than 35 in good health. Both conserved end residues are part of each CDR3. D genes are given only for firm matches. The size field is filled for only some rows; it gives once, few, many or a size class.

NA	TRBV30	TRBJ2-7	TRBD1	CAWSVREQGQGGREQYF	TGTGCCTGGAGTGTACGTGAACAGGGACAGGGGGGGAGAGAGCAGTACTTC
NA	TRBV7-9	TRBJ2-7	TRBD1	CASSAWDRGFGYEQYF	TGTGCCAGCAGCGCCTGGGACAGGGGGTTCGGGTACGAGCAGTACTTC
NA	TRBV28	TRBJ1-4	NA	CASSRDRNEKLFF	TGTGCCAGCAGTCGGGATCGTAATGAAAAACTGTTTTTT
NA	TRBV2	TRBJ1-1	NA	CASSEAGVHATEAFF	TGTGCCAGCAGTGAAGCGGGGGTCCATGCCACTGAAGCTTTCTTT
NA	TRBV6-1	TRBJ2-3	NA	CASSDYTDTQYF	TGTGCCAGCAGTGACTACACAGATACGCAGTATTTT
NA	TRBV7-7	TRBJ2-1	TRBD2	CASSLSGTRGNNEQFF	TGTGCTAGCAGCTTATCTGGGACTAGGGGAAACAATGAGCAGTTCTTC
NA	TRBV11-3	TRBJ2-3	TRBD2	CASSPGLAGGPTDTQYF	TGTGCCAGCAGCCCTGGACTAGCGGGAGGGCCCACAGATACGCAGTATTTT
NA	TRBV7-2	TRBJ1-5	NA	CASSLAGRHQPQHF	TGTGCCAGCAGCTTAGCGGGGCGGCATCAGCCCCAGCATTTT
NA	TRBV5-5	TRBJ1-6	NA	CASSLMGPLHF	TGTGCCAGCAGCTTAATGGGACCCCTCCACTTT
NA	TRBV6-5	TRBJ2-7	TRBD1	CASSGQGSLYEQYF	TGTGCCAGCAGCGGACAGGGCTCCCTCTACGAGCAGTACTTC
NA	TRBV28	TRBJ1-5	NA	CASSLLVQLNQPQHF	TGTGCCAGCAGTTTATTGGTGCAACTAAATCAGCCCCAGCATTTT
NA	TRBV5-6	TRBJ2-2	NA	CASSLPGTSTGELFF	TGTGCCAGCAGCTTGCCGGGGACGAGCACCGGGGAGCTGTTTTTT
NA	TRBV7-8	TRBJ2-3	TRBD2	CASSLFAGGDTQYF	TGTGCCAGCAGCTTATTTGCGGGGGGCGATACGCAGTATTTT
NA	TRBV4-3	TRBJ1-5	NA	CASSQDWRGGWEPQHF	TGCGCCAGCAGCCAAGACTGGAGGGGAGGATGGGAGCCCCAGCATTTT
NA	TRBV5-1	TRBJ2-3	NA	CASNLETGTDTQYF	TGCGCCAGCAACTTGGAGACAGGCACAGATACGCAGTATTTT
NA	TRBV7-2	TRBJ2-5	NA	CASSFVAGNQETQYF	TGTGCCAGCAGCTTCGTGGCAGGCAACCAAGAGACCCAGTACTTC
few	TRBV10-1	TRBJ1-1	TRBD1	CASSLRQGDTEAFF	TGCGCCAGCAGCCTTAGACAGGGCGACACTGAAGCTTTCTTT
NA	TRBV4-1	TRBJ1-4	NA	CASSQSGVGDEKLFF	TGCGCCAGCAGCCAATCAGGGGTGGGAGATGAAAAACTGTTTTTT
NA	TRBV4-3	TRBJ1-3	NA	CASSQEASFSGNTIYF	TGCGCCAGCAGCCAAGAAGCGAGTTTCTCTGGAAACACCATATATTTT